This T cell receptor (beta chain) was recorded in a study of blood T cell repertoires in COVID-19. Background on the study: COVID-19 samples from acute and convalescent phases originated in the United States, Italy and Spain.

Some clones are missing from TCRdb's copy, which holds only in-frame ones; the method was immunoSEQ multiplex PCR. The sample holds just under 90,000 clones; 55% to 75% are singletons and the top ten take 13% to 15%. Germline V gene lookup returns CDR1 KGHSH and CDR2 LQKENI. The CDR3 is made up of 15 amino acids. The germline V and J ends were trimmed by 4 bases and 2 bases, with 14 bases remaining between them. This clone was detected only once. What was sequenced was peripheral blood. The chain is built from TRBV18 and TRBJ1-1; D not certain. The receptor comes from an elderly woman with acute or convalescent COVID-19. CDR3 amino acids: CASSQRTAVNTEAFF. Here the CDR3 DNA reads TGTGCCAGCTCACAGCGGACCGCCGTTAACACTGAAGCTTTCTTT.